This T cell receptor (beta chain) emerged from a study of T-cell memory formation after mild COVID-19. Overall study results and limits: Balance between CD4 and CD8 was seen in clones contracting day 15 to 85, and a CD4+ lean was seen in later expanders.

Trimming stripped 2 bases from V and 5 bases from J, with 7 bases between. The CDR3 contains 13 residues. Germline lookup yields CDR1 MNHEY and CDR2 SVGEGT. On this clonotype: Its antigen is as yet unknown.

TCRalpha and TCRbeta libraries used 5'RACE with constant-segment primers and UMIs. TCRdb re-called the 5' RACE reads through MiXCR, storing one row per CDR3 protein. In the table there are around 210,000 distinct CDR3 sequences, over 9.5% of which are singletons. The TCR comes from a man aged 18 to 35 who had mild COVID-19 (a few samples of this study predate the infection). Cell type and time point are not known. The specimen was PBMCs or a T cell subset sorted from them (not recorded which). This sequence joins TRBV6-2 or TRBV6-3 and TRBJ1-5; D remains ambiguous. CDR3 residues: CASSYSADQPQHF. The CDR3 nucleotides read TGTGCCAGCAGTTACAGTGCGGATCAGCCCCAGCATTTT.